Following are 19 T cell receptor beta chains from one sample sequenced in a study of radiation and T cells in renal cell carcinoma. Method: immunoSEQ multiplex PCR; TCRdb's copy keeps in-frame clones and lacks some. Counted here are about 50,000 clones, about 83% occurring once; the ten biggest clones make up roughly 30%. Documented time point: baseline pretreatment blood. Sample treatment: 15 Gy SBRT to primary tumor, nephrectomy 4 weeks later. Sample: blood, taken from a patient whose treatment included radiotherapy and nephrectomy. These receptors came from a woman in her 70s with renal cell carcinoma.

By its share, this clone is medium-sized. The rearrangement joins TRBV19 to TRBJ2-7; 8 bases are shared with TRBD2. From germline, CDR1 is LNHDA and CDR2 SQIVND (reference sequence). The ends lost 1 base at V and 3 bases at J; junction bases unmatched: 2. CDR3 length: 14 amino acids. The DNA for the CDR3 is TGTGCCAGTAGTATAGTTGCGGGGGGCTACGAGCAGTACTTC. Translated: CASSIVAGGYEQYF.

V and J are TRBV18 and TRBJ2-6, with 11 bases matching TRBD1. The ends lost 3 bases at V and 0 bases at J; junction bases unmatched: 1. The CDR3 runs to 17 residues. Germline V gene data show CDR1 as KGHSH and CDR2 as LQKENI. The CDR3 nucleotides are TGTGCCAGCTCACCGGGGACAGGGGGCTCTGGGGCCAACGTCCTGACTTTC. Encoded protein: CASSPGTGGSGANVLTF.

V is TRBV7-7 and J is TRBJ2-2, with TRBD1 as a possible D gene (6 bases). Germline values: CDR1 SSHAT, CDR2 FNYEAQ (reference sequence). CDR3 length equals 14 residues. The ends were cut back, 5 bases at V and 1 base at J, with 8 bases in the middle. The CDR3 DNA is TGTGCCAGCAGCCCGGACAGGAACACCGGGGAGCTGTTTTTT. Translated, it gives CASSPDRNTGELFF.

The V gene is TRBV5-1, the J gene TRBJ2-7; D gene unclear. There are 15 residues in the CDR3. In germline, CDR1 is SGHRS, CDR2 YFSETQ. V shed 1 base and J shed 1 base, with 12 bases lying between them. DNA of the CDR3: TGCGCCAGCAGCTTGTCCCCGGAATTATCCTACGAGCAGTACTTC. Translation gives CASSLSPELSYEQYF.

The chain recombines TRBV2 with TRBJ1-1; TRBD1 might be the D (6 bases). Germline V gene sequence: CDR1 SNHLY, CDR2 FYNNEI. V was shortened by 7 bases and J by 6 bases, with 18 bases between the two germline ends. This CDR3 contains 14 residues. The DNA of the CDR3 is TGTGCCAGCAAATCAGGCCAGGGGAAGGCTGAAGCTTTCTTT. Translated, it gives CASKSGQGKAEAFF.

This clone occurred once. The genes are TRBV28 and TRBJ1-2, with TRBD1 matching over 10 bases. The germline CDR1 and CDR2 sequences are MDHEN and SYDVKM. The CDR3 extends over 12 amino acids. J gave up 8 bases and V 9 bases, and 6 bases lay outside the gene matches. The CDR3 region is CASRQGAGGYTF. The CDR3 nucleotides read TGTGCCAGTAGACAGGGGGCGGGAGGCTACACCTTC.

CDR3 sequence: CASSVREQFF. In nucleotides, the CDR3 is TGTGCCAGCAGCGTCCGAGAGCAGTTCTTC. The V gene is TRBV21-1, the J gene TRBJ2-1. TRBV21-1 is marked as a pseudogene. The CDR3 totals 10 residues.

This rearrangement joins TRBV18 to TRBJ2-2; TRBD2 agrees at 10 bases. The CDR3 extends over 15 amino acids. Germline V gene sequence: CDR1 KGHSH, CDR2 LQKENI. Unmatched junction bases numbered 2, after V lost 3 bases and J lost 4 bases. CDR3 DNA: TGTGCCAGCTCACCCTCTAGCGGGGGCACCGGGGAGCTGTTTTTT. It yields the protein CASSPSSGGTGELFF.

CDR3 protein: CAIRRAGEANEQFF. The CDR3 bases are TGTGCCATCAGGAGAGCGGGAGAGGCTAATGAGCAGTTCTTC. J is TRBJ2-1 and V is TRBV10-3; 8 nucleotides agree with TRBD2. The germline V gene encodes CDR1 ENHRY and CDR2 SYGVKD. After removal of 6 bases from V and 7 bases from J, the junction contained 8 bases not matched to a gene. CDR3 size: 14 residues.

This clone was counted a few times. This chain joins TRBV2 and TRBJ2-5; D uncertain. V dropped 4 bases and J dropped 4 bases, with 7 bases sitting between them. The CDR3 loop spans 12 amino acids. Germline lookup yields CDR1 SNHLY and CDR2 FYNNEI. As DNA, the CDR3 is TGTGCCAGCAGTGGGCCAGGAGAGACCCAGTACTTC. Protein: CASSGPGETQYF. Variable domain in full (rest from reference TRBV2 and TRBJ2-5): EPEVTQTPSHQVTQMGQEVILRCVPISNHLYFYWYRQILGQKVEFLVSFYNNEISEKSEIFDDQFSVERPDGSNFTLKIRSTKLEDSAMYFCASSGPGETQYFGPGTRLLVL.

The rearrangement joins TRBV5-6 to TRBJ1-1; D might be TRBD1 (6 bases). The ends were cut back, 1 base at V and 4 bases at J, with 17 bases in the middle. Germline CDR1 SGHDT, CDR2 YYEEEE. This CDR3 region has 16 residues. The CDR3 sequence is CASSLPTGIGGTEAFF. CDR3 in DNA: TGTGCCAGCAGCTTGCCGACCGGCATAGGGGGCACTGAAGCTTTCTTT.

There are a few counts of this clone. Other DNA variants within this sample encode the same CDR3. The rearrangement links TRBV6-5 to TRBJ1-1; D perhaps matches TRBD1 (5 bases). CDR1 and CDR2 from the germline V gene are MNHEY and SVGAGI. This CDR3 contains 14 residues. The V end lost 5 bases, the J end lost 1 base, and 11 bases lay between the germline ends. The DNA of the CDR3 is TGTGCCAGCAGTCTGATTGGGGGGAACACTGAAGCTTTCTTT. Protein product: CASSLIGGNTEAFF.

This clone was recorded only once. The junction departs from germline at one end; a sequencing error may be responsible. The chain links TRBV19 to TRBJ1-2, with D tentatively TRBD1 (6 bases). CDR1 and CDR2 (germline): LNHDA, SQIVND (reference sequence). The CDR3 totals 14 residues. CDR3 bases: TGTGCCAGTAGTGGTTCCGGGACACACTATAGCTACACCTTC. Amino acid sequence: CASSGSGTHYSYTF.

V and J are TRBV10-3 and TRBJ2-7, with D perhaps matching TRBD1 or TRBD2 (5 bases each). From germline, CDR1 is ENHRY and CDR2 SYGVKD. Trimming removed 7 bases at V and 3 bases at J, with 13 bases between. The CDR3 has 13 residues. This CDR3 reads CAITPGPYYEQYF. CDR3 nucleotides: TGTGCCATCACCCCGGGGCCATACTACGAGCAGTACTTC.

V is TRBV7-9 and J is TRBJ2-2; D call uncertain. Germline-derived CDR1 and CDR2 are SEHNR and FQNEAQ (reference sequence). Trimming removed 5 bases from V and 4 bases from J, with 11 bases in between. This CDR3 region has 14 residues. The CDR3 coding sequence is TGTGCCAGCAGCCCATGGGATCGCACCGGGGAGCTGTTTTTT. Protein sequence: CASSPWDRTGELFF.

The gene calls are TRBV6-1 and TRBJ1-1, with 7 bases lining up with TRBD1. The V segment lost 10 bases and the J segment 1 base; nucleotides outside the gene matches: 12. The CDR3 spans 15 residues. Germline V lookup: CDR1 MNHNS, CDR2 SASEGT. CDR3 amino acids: CATPGTDRGNTEAFF. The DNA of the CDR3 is TGTGCCACACCCGGGACAGACCGCGGGAACACTGAAGCTTTCTTT.

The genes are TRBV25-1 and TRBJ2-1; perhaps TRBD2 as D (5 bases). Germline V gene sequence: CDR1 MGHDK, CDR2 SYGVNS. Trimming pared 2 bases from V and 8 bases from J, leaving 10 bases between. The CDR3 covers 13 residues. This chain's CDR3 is CASSEMGSDEQFF. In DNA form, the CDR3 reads TGTGCCAGCAGTGAAATGGGGAGCGATGAGCAGTTCTTC.

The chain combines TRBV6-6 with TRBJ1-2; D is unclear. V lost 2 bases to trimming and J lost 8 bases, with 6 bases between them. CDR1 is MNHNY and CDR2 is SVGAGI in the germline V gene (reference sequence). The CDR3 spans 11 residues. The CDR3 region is CASSYMKGYTF. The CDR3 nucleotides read TGTGCCAGCAGTTACATGAAGGGCTACACCTTC.

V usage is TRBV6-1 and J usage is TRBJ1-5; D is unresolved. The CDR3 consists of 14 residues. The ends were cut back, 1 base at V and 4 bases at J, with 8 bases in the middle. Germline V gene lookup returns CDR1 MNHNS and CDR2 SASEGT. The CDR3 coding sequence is TGTGCCAGCAGTGAAGGGGTGGTTAATCAGCCCCAGCATTTT. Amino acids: CASSEGVVNQPQHF.